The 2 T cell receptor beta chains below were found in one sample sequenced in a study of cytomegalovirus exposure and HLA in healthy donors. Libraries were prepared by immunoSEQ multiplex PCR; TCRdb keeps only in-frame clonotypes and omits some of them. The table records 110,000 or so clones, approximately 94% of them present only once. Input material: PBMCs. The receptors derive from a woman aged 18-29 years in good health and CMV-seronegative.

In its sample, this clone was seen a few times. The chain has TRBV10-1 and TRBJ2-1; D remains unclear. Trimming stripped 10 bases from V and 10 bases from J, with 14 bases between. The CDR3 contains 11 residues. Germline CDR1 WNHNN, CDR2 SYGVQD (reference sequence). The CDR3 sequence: CAKPPSEEQFF. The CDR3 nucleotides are TGCGCCAAACCTCCTAGTGAAGAGCAGTTCTTC.

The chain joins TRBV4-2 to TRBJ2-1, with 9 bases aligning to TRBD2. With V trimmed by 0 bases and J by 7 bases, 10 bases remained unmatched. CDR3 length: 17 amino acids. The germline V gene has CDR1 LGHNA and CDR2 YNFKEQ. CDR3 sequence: CASSQDLGGGALNEQFF. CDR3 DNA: TGTGCCAGCAGCCAAGATTTGGGCGGGGGGGCTTTGAATGAGCAGTTCTTC.